These 21 T cell receptor beta chains originate from one sample sequenced in a study of T-cell memory formation after mild COVID-19 (dated by TCRdb to about 2021). Library preparation was by 5' RACE. Sequencing was carried out with an Illumina NovaSeq 6000. TCRdb trimmed the raw reads at Q25, called clones with MiXCR and kept productive beta chains. Each entry is one CDR3 protein sequence, shown with its most common DNA and genes. The sample includes about 250,000 distinct CDR3 sequences, with over 15% observed a single time. Together, the top ten hold more than 2% of the sample. Sequencing was performed on PBMCs or a T cell subset sorted from them (not recorded which). These receptors came from an adult woman who had mild COVID-19 (a few samples of this study predate the infection). The sample titles of this study are shuffled in the database, so cell type and time point are left out; the donor was told from shared clones.

This rearrangement joins TRBV10-3 to TRBJ1-1; D gene ambiguous. The CDR3 has 14 residues. V was trimmed by 0 bases and J by 1 base, leaving 6 bases between them. The germline CDR1 and CDR2 sequences are ENHRY and SYGVKD. CDR3 coding DNA: TGTGCCATCAGTGAGTCTACGGCGAACACTGAAGCTTTCTTT. Amino acid sequence: CAISESTANTEAFF.

This clonotype was seen many times. The chain has TRBV7-6 and TRBJ1-1, with 7 bases aligning to TRBD1. V shed 4 bases and J 6 bases; nucleotides not matched to a gene: 8. CDR1 is SGHVS, CDR2 FNYEAQ, per germline. This CDR3 comprises 14 residues. As DNA, the CDR3 is TGTGCCAGCAGCTCCGCGACAGGGAGCCCTGAAGCTTTCTTT. Amino acid sequence: CASSSATGSPEAFF.

This clonotype was seen a few times. The J gene is TRBJ2-4, the V gene TRBV7-9; TRBD1 agrees at 8 bases. Trimming cost V 5 bases and J 5 bases; bases outside gene matches: 11. The CDR3 spans 16 residues. Germline CDR1 reads SEHNR; CDR2 reads FQNEAQ (reference sequence). The chain's CDR3 is CASSPRDRGGQNIQYF. In nucleotides, the CDR3 is TGTGCCAGCAGCCCCCGAGACAGGGGTGGGCAAAACATTCAGTACTTC.

The J gene is TRBJ1-4, the V gene TRBV5-6; tentative D call: TRBD1 (6 bases). This CDR3 spans 15 amino acids. Trimming cost V 4 bases and J 5 bases, with 15 bases left between them. Germline CDR1 is SGHDT and CDR2 is YYEEEE. The CDR3 DNA reads TGTGCCAGCAGCGTGAAACAGGGAAAGAATGAAAAACTGTTTTTT. Amino acids: CASSVKQGKNEKLFF.

The rearrangement links TRBV5-1 to TRBJ1-4; 7 nucleotides agree with TRBD1. The germline V gene has CDR1 SGHRS and CDR2 YFSETQ. The CDR3 is 15 amino acids. J lost 2 bases, V lost 6 bases, and 7 bases had no gene match. The CDR3 nucleotides are TGCGCCAGCACACCAGGGGGGAACACTAATGAAAAACTGTTTTTT. It encodes CASTPGGNTNEKLFF. Variable domain in full (rest from reference TRBV5-1 and TRBJ1-4): KAGVTQTPRYLIKTRGQQVTLSCSPISGHRSVSWYQQTPGQGLQFLFEYFSETQRNKGNFPGRFSGRQFSNSRSEMNVSTLELGDSALYLCASTPGGNTNEKLFFGSGTQLSVL.

This sequence joins TRBV4-3 and TRBJ2-2; 11 positions match TRBD1. The V and J ends lost 4 bases and 5 bases, in that order; junction bases with no gene match: 6. The CDR3 runs 16 residues. Germline V gene data show CDR1 as LGHNA and CDR2 as YSLEER. The CDR3 spells CASSRGTGGDTGELFF. In DNA, the CDR3 is TGCGCCAGCAGCCGGGGGACAGGGGGAGATACCGGGGAGCTGTTTTTT.

The V and J genes are TRBV5-1 and TRBJ2-7, with a tentative D call TRBD1 (6 bases). The germline V and J ends were trimmed by 0 bases and 0 bases, with 13 bases remaining between them. Germline-derived CDR1 and CDR2 are SGHRS and YFSETQ. CDR3 size: 16 residues. The CDR3 region is CASSLDPTGLSYEQYF. CDR3 in DNA: TGCGCCAGCAGCTTGGACCCGACAGGTCTCTCCTACGAGCAGTACTTC.

This chain links TRBV5-1 with TRBJ1-1; D unclear. This CDR3 has 15 amino acids. The V end was cut by 4 bases, the J end by 5 bases, with 18 bases between. CDR1 and CDR2 (germline): SGHRS, YFSETQ. The CDR3 here is CASSASGPGVTEAFF. The CDR3 bases are TGCGCCAGCAGCGCCAGTGGCCCAGGTGTAACTGAAGCTTTCTTT.

This clonotype has just a few counts. The chain combines TRBV6-5 with TRBJ2-2, with 15 bases fitting TRBD2. The trim removed 0 bases at V and 4 bases at J, leaving 9 bases unmatched. This CDR3 contains 20 residues. From germline, CDR1 is MNHEY and CDR2 SVGAGI. The CDR3 bases are TGTGCCAGCAGTTACTCAACCCCGGGACTAGCGGGGGGAAGCACCGGGGAGCTGTTTTTT. Amino acid sequence: CASSYSTPGLAGGSTGELFF.

CDR3 amino acids: CASSQDRSGDTDTQYF. The DNA for the CDR3 is TGTGCCAGCAGCCAAGATCGGAGCGGGGACACAGATACGCAGTATTTT. V and J are TRBV4-2 and TRBJ2-3; 7 bases fit TRBD2. Germline V gene sequence: CDR1 LGHNA, CDR2 YNFKEQ. This CDR3 has 16 amino acids. Losses at the gene ends were 0 bases for V and 2 bases for J; bases not matched to a gene: 5.

This clonotype was picked up a small number of times. The V and J genes are TRBV20-1 and TRBJ1-5; D is perhaps TRBD1 (6 bases). The CDR3 loop spans 18 amino acids. Per germline, CDR1 DFQATT and CDR2 SNEGSKA (reference sequence). Trimming shortened V by 3 bases and J by 2 bases, and 23 bases separated the two germline ends. The CDR3 DNA is TGCAGTGCTAGTGATGTATACAGGGTGGACTTTGGCAATCAGCCCCAGCATTTT. Amino acids: CSASDVYRVDFGNQPQHF.

In this sample, this clonotype turned up a few times. The J gene is TRBJ2-1, the V gene TRBV7-3; possibly TRBD1 or TRBD2 for D (6 bases each). Germline CDR1 and CDR2: SGHTA and FQGTGA. The CDR3 extends over 13 amino acids. V lost 4 bases to trimming and J lost 9 bases, with 13 bases between them. The CDR3 DNA reads TGTGCCAGCAGCTCCCATAAGGGGGGTGAGCAGTTCTTC. This sequence encodes CASSSHKGGEQFF.

This clonotype appeared many times. The V gene is TRBV18, the J gene TRBJ2-7; 14 bases fit TRBD2. CDR3 length: 19 residues. In germline, CDR1 is KGHSH, CDR2 LQKENI. J lost 5 bases, V lost 4 bases, and 16 bases had no gene match. The DNA of the CDR3 is TGTGCCAGCTCACTGAACTCCGGGACTAGCGGGAGAAACGCTAACGAGCAGTACTTC. Amino acid sequence: CASSLNSGTSGRNANEQYF. The complete variable domain, with remaining parts taken from reference TRBV18 and TRBJ2-7, reads NAGVMQNPRHLVRRRGQEARLRCSPMKGHSHVYWYRQLPEEGLKFMVYLQKENIIDESGMPKERFSAEFPKEGPSILRIQQVVRGDSAAYFCASSLNSGTSGRNANEQYFGPGTRLTVT.

This clonotype was seen only a few times. V gene TRBV19 combines with J gene TRBJ1-5, with D perhaps matching TRBD1 (5 bases). The V gene's germline CDR1 is LNHDA and CDR2 SQIVND (reference sequence). CDR3 length equals 11 residues. V lost 7 bases and J lost 10, with 11 bases in between. The DNA for the CDR3 is TGTGCCAGTACTTATGGGGCACCCCAGCATTTT. Protein: CASTYGAPQHF. Based on the CDR3 plus reference TRBV19 and TRBJ1-5, the full variable domain is DGGITQSPKYLFRKEGQNVTLSCEQNLNHDAMYWYRQDPGQGLRLIYYSQIVNDFQKGDIAEGYSVSREKKESFPLTVTSAQKNPTAFYLCASTYGAPQHFGDGTRLSIL.

The V and J genes are TRBV30 and TRBJ1-2; D is unresolved. The CDR3 sequence is 12 residues long. V was trimmed by 2 bases and J by 7 bases, leaving 11 bases between them. From germline, CDR1 is GTSNPN and CDR2 SVGIG (reference sequence). CDR3 nucleotide sequence: TGTGCCTGGAGTTGGGGTGTAGGTGGCTACACCTTC. Its translation: CAWSWGVGGYTF.

The V gene is TRBV6-1, the J gene TRBJ1-5; possibly TRBD1 for D (5 bases). The CDR3 is 14 residues long. Germline CDR1 is MNHNS and CDR2 is SASEGT. The germline V and J ends were trimmed by 9 bases and 2 bases, with 14 bases remaining between them. This CDR3 reads CASQALGGNQPQHF. CDR3 in DNA: TGTGCCAGTCAGGCTCTGGGGGGCAATCAGCCCCAGCATTTT.

Ten or more counts support this clonotype. V usage is TRBV5-1 and J usage is TRBJ2-7; a weak D match, TRBD2 (5 bases). The CDR3 consists of 15 residues. Germline V gene lookup returns CDR1 SGHRS and CDR2 YFSETQ. V shed 0 bases and J shed 3 bases, with 13 bases lying between them. CDR3 residues: CASSLVSDYRYEQYF. The CDR3 DNA reads as TGCGCCAGCAGCTTGGTAAGCGACTACCGCTACGAGCAGTACTTC.

The chain is built from TRBV7-9 and TRBJ1-1; no reliable D call. With 5 bases removed from V and 0 bases from J, the gap between germline ends came to 13 bases. CDR1 and CDR2 (germline): SEHNR, FQNEAQ (reference sequence). CDR3 length: 15 residues. The CDR3 spells CASSAFLGMNTEAFF. The CDR3 DNA reads TGTGCCAGCAGCGCGTTTTTGGGGATGAACACTGAAGCTTTCTTT. The full variable domain, its missing parts supplied by reference TRBV7-9 and TRBJ1-1, is DTGVSQNPRHKITKRGQNVTFRCDPISEHNRLYWYRQTLGQGPEFLTYFQNEAQLEKSRLLSDRFSAERPKGSFSTLEIQRTEQGDSAMYLCASSAFLGMNTEAFFGQGTRLTVV.

This rearrangement joins TRBV20-1 to TRBJ1-2; D is unclear. Trimming shortened V by 7 bases and J by 8 bases, and 20 bases separated the two germline ends. The CDR3 sequence is 13 residues long. Germline-derived CDR1 and CDR2 are DFQATT and SNEGSKA (reference sequence). The CDR3 DNA follows: TGCAGTGTTGAGAGGCCAGGCCGAGAAGGCTACACCTTC. Translation gives CSVERPGREGYTF.

J is TRBJ1-4 and V is TRBV12-3 or TRBV12-4; no definite D call. V was clipped by 3 bases and J by 7 bases, with 6 bases between them. The CDR3 runs to 12 residues. The DNA of the CDR3 is TGTGCCAGCAGTTTCAATGGTGAAAAACTGTTTTTT. It yields the protein CASSFNGEKLFF.

This clonotype appeared a few times. The chain carries TRBV18 and TRBJ1-2; D unclear. Germline CDR1 KGHSH, CDR2 LQKENI. The CDR3 is made up of 16 amino acids. V lost 3 bases and J lost 2, with 16 bases in between. The CDR3 spells CASSPIFSVGNYGYTF. CDR3 DNA sequence: TGTGCCAGCTCACCCATATTTTCTGTGGGGAACTATGGCTACACCTTC.